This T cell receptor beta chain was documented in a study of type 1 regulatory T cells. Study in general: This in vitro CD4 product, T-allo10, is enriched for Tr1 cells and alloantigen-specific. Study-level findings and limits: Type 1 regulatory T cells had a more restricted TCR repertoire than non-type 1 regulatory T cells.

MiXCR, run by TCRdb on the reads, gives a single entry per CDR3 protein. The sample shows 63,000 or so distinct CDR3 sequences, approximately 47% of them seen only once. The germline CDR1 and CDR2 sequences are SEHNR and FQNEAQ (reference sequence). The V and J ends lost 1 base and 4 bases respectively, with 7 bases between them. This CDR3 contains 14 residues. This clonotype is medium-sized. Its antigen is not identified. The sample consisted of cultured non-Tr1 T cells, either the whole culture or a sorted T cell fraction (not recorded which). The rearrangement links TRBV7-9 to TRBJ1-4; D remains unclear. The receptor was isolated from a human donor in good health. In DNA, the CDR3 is TGTGCCAGCAGCTTAGGCCACATTAATGAAAAACTGTTTTTT. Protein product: CASSLGHINEKLFF.